The 32 T cell receptor beta chains below all came from one sample that was sequenced in a study of shared clonotypes between healthy human individuals. The table came from immunoSEQ multiplex PCR; TCRdb's copy has only in-frame clones and leaves some out. In the table there are about 1.4 million clones, around 97% of which are singletons. Sequenced: naive CD4+ T cells sorted from blood. The subset: CD45RA+ positively selected. These receptors were obtained from a man aged 25-40 years in good health.

The V gene is TRBV5-1, the J gene TRBJ2-3; 7 bases are a match to TRBD2. Per the germline V gene, CDR1 is SGHRS and CDR2 is YFSETQ. Trimming removed 3 bases from V and 3 bases from J; junction bases left unmatched: 16. This CDR3 spans 18 amino acids. In DNA form, the CDR3 reads TGCGCCAGCAGCTCCCCCACCCGGGGGAGGGCCCCTACAGATACGCAGTATTTT. It encodes CASSSPTRGRAPTDTQYF.

For the CDR3, the DNA is TGCGCCAGCAGCTCGGGACTAGTCCCTACCACAGATACGCAGTATTTT. Its translation: CASSSGLVPTTDTQYF. V gene TRBV5-1 combines with J gene TRBJ2-3, with TRBD2 matching over 8 bases. Germline V gives CDR1 SGHRS, CDR2 YFSETQ. With V trimmed by 3 bases and J by 2 bases, 8 bases remained unmatched. The CDR3 is 16 amino acids.

Only one count was recorded for this clone. The chain uses TRBV28 and TRBJ1-5; D unresolved. The CDR3 is 13 residues long. The V gene's germline CDR1 is MDHEN and CDR2 SYDVKM. Trimming took off 6 bases at V and 4 bases at J, with 10 bases between the two ends. The CDR3 loop is CASRSGWNQPQHF. CDR3 DNA sequence: TGTGCCAGCAGATCGGGGTGGAATCAGCCCCAGCATTTT.

The chain carries TRBV11-2 and TRBJ1-1; D not resolved. Germline CDR1 and CDR2: SGHAT and FQNNGV. The CDR3 runs to 15 residues. The germline V and J ends were trimmed by 5 bases and 5 bases, with 18 bases remaining between them. The CDR3 nucleotides are TGTGCCAGCAGCCGAGACCCCCCGGATTTGACTGAAGCTTTCTTT. This encodes CASSRDPPDLTEAFF.

This chain uses TRBV25-1 with TRBJ2-1; TRBD1 matches 11 bases. The CDR3 covers 15 residues. The germline gives CDR1 MGHDK, CDR2 SYGVNS. V dropped 3 bases and J dropped 9; count of bases not matched to a gene: 7. CDR3 in DNA: TGTGCCAGCAGTGAGCCGGGACAGGGGGATGTTGAGCAGTTCTTC. Translating it yields CASSEPGQGDVEQFF.

The chain employs TRBV5-6 and TRBJ2-5; D not certain. Germline V gene lookup returns CDR1 SGHDT and CDR2 YYEEEE. V lost 4 bases and J 7 bases, leaving 17 bases between the germline ends. The CDR3 loop spans 14 amino acids. Written as DNA, the CDR3 is TGTGCCAGCAGCCCACTGAGCGTGGTAGGGACCCAGTACTTC. This gives the protein CASSPLSVVGTQYF.

The V call is TRBV6-5, the J call TRBJ2-3; 8 nucleotides agree with TRBD1. CDR1 and CDR2 (germline): MNHEY, SVGAGI. Trimming took 5 bases from V and 1 from J; bases not matched to a gene: 5. The length of the CDR3 is 15 residues. The CDR3 nucleotides are TGTGCCAGCAGTCGACAGGGGACACGCACAGATACGCAGTATTTT. This sequence encodes CASSRQGTRTDTQYF.

This clone has only one observation. CDR3 coding DNA: TGTGCCAGCAGTCGGACAGGGCCGAGCTCTGGAAACACCATATATTTT. This gives the protein CASSRTGPSSGNTIYF. The chain has TRBV2 and TRBJ1-3; TRBD1 matches at 8 bases. V lost 5 bases and J lost 0; bases outside the gene matches: 6. This CDR3 spans 16 amino acids. Germline CDR1 and CDR2: SNHLY and FYNNEI.

The chain links TRBV28 to TRBJ1-4, with TRBD1 matching over 10 bases. Germline V gives CDR1 MDHEN, CDR2 SYDVKM. Losses at the gene ends were 6 bases for V and 12 bases for J; bases not matched to a gene: 13. The CDR3 totals 15 residues. For the CDR3, the DNA is TGTGCCAGCAGACTCCCCCGGGACAGGGGAGAACAACTGTTTTTT. Its translation is CASRLPRDRGEQLFF.

This chain links TRBV6-5 with TRBJ2-2; 9 bases match TRBD1. With V trimmed by 7 bases and J by 5 bases, 5 bases remained unmatched. Germline-derived CDR1 and CDR2 are MNHEY and SVGAGI. This CDR3 comprises 14 residues. Written as DNA, the CDR3 is TGTGCCAGCACAAAGGACAGGGGTACCGGGGAGCTGTTTTTT. Protein sequence: CASTKDRGTGELFF.

V is TRBV25-1 and J is TRBJ2-7, with D perhaps matching TRBD2 (6 bases). V lost 6 bases to trimming and J lost 2 bases, with 14 bases between them. The CDR3 has 14 residues. Germline assignment: CDR1 MGHDK and CDR2 SYGVNS. In nucleotides, the CDR3 is TGTGCCAGCAGCCATGTAGCGGTCCCCTACGAGCAGTACTTC. It encodes CASSHVAVPYEQYF.

J is TRBJ1-2 and V is TRBV6-1; D not certain. Germline lookup yields CDR1 MNHNS and CDR2 SASEGT. The V gene lost 3 bases and the J gene lost 7 bases, with 21 bases spanning the gap. This CDR3 contains 16 residues. CDR3 protein: CASSDWQERALSGYTF. DNA for the CDR3: TGTGCCAGCAGTGATTGGCAGGAAAGAGCTCTATCTGGCTACACCTTC.

The chain is built from TRBV28 and TRBJ1-4, with TRBD1 as a possible D gene (5 bases). CDR1 is MDHEN, CDR2 SYDVKM, per germline. Trimming cost V 10 bases and J 7 bases, with 10 bases left between them. CDR3 length equals 11 residues. The chain's CDR3 is CAIAGSEKLFF. The CDR3 DNA sequence: TGTGCCATAGCAGGGTCTGAAAAACTGTTTTTT.

The chain combines TRBV5-1 with TRBJ2-5; a possible D gene is TRBD1 (6 bases). V lost 2 bases and J lost 0, with 8 bases in between. Per the germline V gene, CDR1 is SGHRS and CDR2 is YFSETQ. This CDR3 is 14 amino acids long. The CDR3 DNA reads as TGCGCCAGCAGCTTATGGACAGACCAAGAGACCCAGTACTTC. Protein: CASSLWTDQETQYF.

V gene TRBV7-9 combines with J gene TRBJ1-1, with D perhaps matching TRBD1 (5 bases). With 4 bases removed from V and 4 bases from J, the gap between germline ends came to 16 bases. Germline V gene data show CDR1 as SEHNR and CDR2 as FQNEAQ (reference sequence). The CDR3 loop spans 15 amino acids. The DNA of the CDR3 is TGTGCCAGCAGCTCCGGGACCGCCGCGGGCACTGAAGCTTTCTTT. Encoded protein: CASSSGTAAGTEAFF.

The chain joins TRBV5-1 to TRBJ2-5; 12 bases agree with TRBD2. The V segment lost 5 bases and the J segment 5 bases; nucleotides outside the gene matches: 10. Germline loops: CDR1 SGHRS, CDR2 YFSETQ. This CDR3 is 16 amino acids long. The CDR3 DNA is TGCGCCAGCAGGGTGACTAGCGGGAGTACGTGGGAGACCCAGTACTTC. This translates into CASRVTSGSTWETQYF.

The rearrangement links TRBV7-9 to TRBJ2-3, with 14 nucleotides matching TRBD2. Losses at the gene ends were 3 bases for V and 5 bases for J; bases not matched to a gene: 7. Germline assignment: CDR1 SEHNR and CDR2 FQNEAQ (reference sequence). This CDR3 comprises 17 residues. The DNA of the CDR3 is TGTGCCAGCAGCTTCGTCCCGGGACTAGCGGGAGTAGATACGCAGTATTTT. It is translated as CASSFVPGLAGVDTQYF.

Details on this clone: The junction and the germline gene differ at one end; a read error may be behind it. This sequence joins TRBV25-1 and TRBJ1-3; no definite D call. Germline V gives CDR1 MGHDK, CDR2 SYGVNS. The CDR3 extends over 15 amino acids. The CDR3 loop is CASRELGSSGNTIYF. As DNA, the CDR3 is TGTGCCAGCAGAGAATTAGGGAGCTCTGGAAACACCATATATTTT.

The chain couples TRBV28 to TRBJ2-7, with D possibly TRBD1 on 6 matching bases. V was cut by 6 bases and J by 5 bases, with 14 bases left in between. CDR1 and CDR2 from the germline V gene are MDHEN and SYDVKM. The CDR3 spans 13 residues. The CDR3 sequence is CASRLTGPHEQYF. CDR3 coding DNA: TGTGCCAGCAGGCTGACAGGTCCCCACGAGCAGTACTTC.

J is TRBJ1-1 and V is TRBV18; possibly TRBD1 for D (5 bases). The germline V gene has CDR1 KGHSH and CDR2 LQKENI. The CDR3 is 19 amino acids. Trimming left V 3 bases short and J 6 bases short, with 29 bases between. The CDR3 sequence: CASSPNPWGRFLGKAEAFF. CDR3 coding DNA: TGTGCCAGCTCACCCAACCCTTGGGGGAGGTTTCTTGGTAAGGCTGAAGCTTTCTTT.

The gene calls are TRBV5-4 and TRBJ2-7; TRBD1 matches 9 bases. The V gene end was trimmed by 6 bases and the J gene end by 6 bases; junction bases not matched to a gene: 10. CDR3 length equals 14 residues. CDR1 and CDR2 (germline): SGHNT, YYREEE (reference sequence). Written as DNA, the CDR3 is TGTGCCAGCATCGCCGGGACAGGGTTATCCGAGCAGTACTTC. Protein: CASIAGTGLSEQYF.

Regarding this clone: Other nucleotide sequences from this sample produce the same CDR3. CDR3 nucleotide sequence: TGTGCCAGCAGCGTAAACAAGGGAAACACTGAAGCTTTCTTT. Protein product: CASSVNKGNTEAFF. The gene calls are TRBV9 and TRBJ1-1; D remains unclear. The CDR3 has 14 amino acids. Germline assignment: CDR1 SGDLS and CDR2 YYNGEE. Trimming took 1 base from V and 2 from J, leaving 9 bases between them.

This chain connects TRBV7-2 to TRBJ1-1; the match to TRBD1 covers 7 bases. V dropped 4 bases and J dropped 7; count of bases not matched to a gene: 12. CDR1 and CDR2 (germline): SGHTA, FQGNSA. The CDR3 spans 15 residues. The CDR3, as DNA: TGTGCCAGCAGCTCTTACCTTATAGGGACAGTTGAAGCTTTCTTT. This translates into CASSSYLIGTVEAFF.

The chain uses TRBV7-9 and TRBJ1-2, with no clear D. This CDR3 is 14 amino acids long. With 7 bases removed from V and 8 bases from J, the gap between germline ends came to 20 bases. Germline assignment: CDR1 SEHNR and CDR2 FQNEAQ (reference sequence). CDR3 coding DNA: TGTGCCAGCACCCTAGATCCTAATCGCGGGGGCTACACCTTC. It is translated as CASTLDPNRGGYTF.

Comments on this clone: Distinct nucleotide sequences in the sample also encode this CDR3. This chain connects TRBV5-1 to TRBJ2-2; D is possibly TRBD1 (6 bases). Trimming took 3 bases from V and 1 from J, leaving 7 bases between them. The CDR3 loop spans 14 amino acids. The germline V gene has CDR1 SGHRS and CDR2 YFSETQ. The CDR3 bases are TGCGCCAGCAGCTCGGGACAGAACACCGGGGAGCTGTTTTTT. Protein sequence: CASSSGQNTGELFF.

This rearrangement joins TRBV11-3 to TRBJ2-2, with 7 bases that match TRBD2. The length of the CDR3 is 18 residues. V gave up 3 bases and J gave up 1 base; unmatched junction bases: 11. Germline V gives CDR1 SGHNT, CDR2 YENEEA. DNA for the CDR3: TGTGCCAGCAGCTTCGCCGTTTGGGAGGGGAAGAACACCGGGGAGCTGTTTTTT. Amino acid sequence: CASSFAVWEGKNTGELFF. Looking up the rest from reference TRBV11-3 and TRBJ2-2 gives the full variable domain: EAGVVQSPRYKIIEKKQPVAFWCNPISGHNTLYWYLQNLGQGPELLIRYENEEAVDDSQLPKDRFSAERLKGVDSTLKIQPAELGDSAVYLCASSFAVWEGKNTGELFFGEGSRLTVL.

Regarding this clone: Germline is not matched at one junction end, which may reflect a read error. The chain carries TRBV7-9 and TRBJ2-1; 13 positions agree with TRBD2. Looked up from germline, CDR1 is SEHNR and CDR2 is FQNEAQ (reference sequence). The CDR3 spans 14 residues. The CDR3, as DNA: TGTGCCAGCAGCGCAACTAGCGGGAGGGCCGACCCGGTCTTC. It translates to CASSATSGRADPVF. Drawing the rest from reference TRBV7-9 and TRBJ2-1, the complete variable domain is DTGVSQNPRHKITKRGQNVTFRCDPISEHNRLYWYRQTLGQGPEFLTYFQNEAQLEKSRLLSDRFSAERPKGSFSTLEIQRTEQGDSAMYLCASSATSGRADPVFGPGTRLTVL.

The V and J genes are TRBV25-1 and TRBJ2-1; D perhaps matches TRBD1 (5 bases). The CDR3 covers 14 residues. The germline V gene encodes CDR1 MGHDK and CDR2 SYGVNS. Deletions cut 2 bases from V and 8 bases from J, with 13 bases between. As DNA, the CDR3 is TGTGCCAGCAGTGAAGAAGGCAGGGTGTATGAGCAGTTCTTC. The encoded protein is CASSEEGRVYEQFF. Full variable domain (rest looked up from reference TRBV25-1 and TRBJ2-1): EADIYQTPRYLVIGTGKKITLECSQTMGHDKMYWYQQDPGMELHLIHYSYGVNSTEKGDLSSESTVSRIRTEHFPLTLESARPSHTSQYLCASSEEGRVYEQFFGPGTRLTVL.

The chain combines TRBV18 with TRBJ2-1, with 14 nucleotides matching TRBD2. Looked up from germline, CDR1 is KGHSH and CDR2 is LQKENI. J was trimmed by 9 bases and V by 5 bases; bases with no gene match: 6. The CDR3 sequence is 15 residues long. Here the CDR3 DNA reads TGTGCCAGCTCAAGGGGACTAGCGGGAGAAGGTGAGCAGTTCTTC. Protein product: CASSRGLAGEGEQFF.

Comments on this clone: One end of the junction fails to match germline, which may point to a read error. The gene calls are TRBV7-7 and TRBJ2-7, with D uncertain. In germline, CDR1 is SSHAT, CDR2 FNYEAQ (reference sequence). This CDR3 is built from 15 residues. This chain's CDR3 is CASSLGWQPTEEQYF. The CDR3 nucleotides are TGTGCTAGCAGCTTAGGTTGGCAGCCCACGGAGGAGCAGTACTTC. Combining the CDR3 with reference TRBV7-7 and TRBJ2-7 gives the whole variable domain GAGVSQSPRYKVTKRGQDVTLRCDPISSHATLYWYQQALGQGPEFLTYFNYEAQPDKSGLPSDRFSAERPEGSISTLTIQRTEQRDSAMYRCASSLGWQPTEEQYFGPGTRLTVT.

V is TRBV28 and J is TRBJ2-5; TRBD1 matches 7 bases. This CDR3 has 14 residues. The ends lost 6 bases at V and 3 bases at J; junction bases unmatched: 7. Germline CDR1 is MDHEN and CDR2 is SYDVKM. The CDR3 DNA sequence: TGTGCCAGCAGACGACAGGGCCCCGAAGAGACCCAGTACTTC. It translates to CASRRQGPEETQYF.

CDR3 residues: CASSPSGPRTGQFF. The CDR3 DNA follows: TGTGCCAGCAGCCCTTCGGGGCCCAGAACGGGGCAGTTCTTC. The V gene is TRBV14, the J gene TRBJ2-1; D possibly uses TRBD1 or TRBD2 (5 bases each). The germline CDR1 and CDR2 sequences are SGHDN and FVKESK. With 4 bases removed from V and 12 bases from J, the gap between germline ends came to 19 bases. The CDR3 length is 14 residues.